The clone carrying this TCR beta chain showed up just a few times. Assay used: immunoSEQ multiplex PCR; TCRdb lists only in-frame clones, some missing. The sample contains some 250,000 clones, about 80% of which appear only once. The sample belongs to a study of control samples from healthy donors and cancer patients. V was trimmed by 5 bases and J by 3 bases, leaving 13 bases between them. This CDR3 is built from 14 residues. In germline, CDR1 is SEHNR, CDR2 FQNEAQ (reference sequence). The sequence came from a woman in her sixties with lung cancer. The sequenced sample was PBMCs. This chain joins TRBV7-9 and TRBJ1-1; D is unresolved. This CDR3 is CASSTWTFYTEAFF. The CDR3 coding sequence is TGTGCCAGCAGCACATGGACGTTTTACACTGAAGCTTTCTTT.